Following are 7 T cell receptor beta chains from one sample sequenced in a study of OX40 agonist ivuxolimab in advanced cancers. Generated by immunoSEQ multiplex PCR, the TCRdb table keeps only in-frame clones and is missing some. The data show about 53,000 clones, with over 75% seen just once and less than 2% held by the top ten. The sample was CD4+ or CD8+ T cells sorted from blood, taken in a trial of the OX40 agonist ivuxolimab. These receptors were taken from an adult with an advanced solid tumor such as melanoma, head and neck, liver or kidney cancer.

The sample holds a few counts of this clone. This sequence joins TRBV4-1 and TRBJ1-2; weak D call: TRBD1 (5 bases). There are 14 residues in the CDR3. The germline V gene has CDR1 MGHRA and CDR2 YSYEKL. V shed 5 bases and J shed 2 bases, with 12 bases lying between them. CDR3: CASSGRGLNYGYTF. The CDR3 DNA reads TGCGCCAGCAGCGGTAGGGGCCTAAACTATGGCTACACCTTC.

The chain joins TRBV6-6 to TRBJ2-1; 7 nucleotides agree with TRBD1. Germline CDR1 and CDR2: MNHNY and SVGAGI (reference sequence). The CDR3 consists of 14 residues. Unmatched junction bases numbered 5, after V lost 4 bases and J lost 5 bases. The CDR3 DNA reads TGTGCCAGCAGTTCAGGGGGACAGCACAATGAGCAGTTCTTC. Amino acids: CASSSGGQHNEQFF.

A single count supports this clone. This chain joins TRBV5-1 and TRBJ2-2; D may be TRBD1 (5 bases). Germline-derived CDR1 and CDR2 are SGHRS and YFSETQ. The CDR3 length is 14 residues. V dropped 1 base and J dropped 3 bases, with 7 bases sitting between them. The CDR3: CASSLQQDTGELFF. The CDR3, as DNA: TGCGCCAGCAGCTTGCAACAGGACACCGGGGAGCTGTTTTTT.

This chain links TRBV11-3 with TRBJ2-5, with TRBD1 as a possible D gene (6 bases). The V end was cut by 2 bases, the J end by 1 base, with 14 bases between. The CDR3 consists of 16 residues. Per germline, CDR1 SGHNT and CDR2 YENEEA. The CDR3 loop is CASSLFRDTAQETQYF. CDR3 bases: TGTGCCAGCAGCTTATTCCGGGACACCGCCCAAGAGACCCAGTACTTC.

This rearrangement joins TRBV5-1 to TRBJ2-3; TRBD2 might be the D (7 bases). The ends were cut back, 0 bases at V and 0 bases at J, with 20 bases in the middle. CDR1 and CDR2 (germline): SGHRS, YFSETQ. The CDR3 is 19 residues long. The CDR3: CASSLAGGTMILSTDTQYF. In nucleotides, the CDR3 is TGCGCCAGCAGCTTGGCCGGGGGGACAATGATCCTTAGCACAGATACGCAGTATTTT.

Notes on this clone: The sample contains more than one DNA sequence encoding this CDR3. The rearrangement uses TRBV5-1 and TRBJ2-5, with TRBD2 identical over 13 bases. From germline, CDR1 is SGHRS and CDR2 YFSETQ. The CDR3 is 19 residues long. J lost 1 base, V lost 0 bases, and 9 bases had no gene match. The CDR3 here is CASSLAPRTSGGLQETQYF. DNA for the CDR3: TGCGCCAGCAGCTTGGCCCCAAGGACTAGCGGGGGCCTCCAAGAGACCCAGTACTTC.

The chain combines TRBV7-8 with TRBJ1-5; TRBD1 is a possible D gene (5 bases). The CDR3 loop spans 14 amino acids. The V end was cut by 5 bases, the J end by 3 bases, with 11 bases between. Per the germline V gene, CDR1 is SGHVS and CDR2 is FQNEAQ. The CDR3 spells CASSRGSNNQPQHF. For the CDR3, the DNA is TGTGCCAGCAGCCGGGGGAGCAACAATCAGCCCCAGCATTTT.